This passage covers 22 T cell receptor beta chains from one sample sequenced in a study of PD-1 blockade in classical Hodgkin lymphoma. This table comes from immunoSEQ multiplex PCR, and its TCRdb copy is limited to in-frame clones, with some not included. There are around 65,000 clones in the sample; about 85% occur only once, and about 8.3% lies in the top ten. Noted time point: cycle 4 day 1 (C4D1), after 6 weeks of nivolumab. Each patient's relapse followed autologous stem cell transplantation, and brentuximab vedotin exposure varied. This material consisted of peripheral blood mononuclear cells (PBMCs), taken before the fourth cycle of nivolumab. These receptors all come from a human donor with classical Hodgkin lymphoma.

The V call is TRBV4-1, the J call TRBJ2-7, with D maybe TRBD1 (6 bases). The CDR3 spans 14 residues. CDR1 MGHRA and CDR2 YSYEKL come from the germline V gene. V was shortened by 1 base and J by 3 bases, with 10 bases between the two germline ends. The CDR3 DNA follows: TGCGCCAGCAGCCAAGTTGGACAGAGCTACGAGCAGTACTTC. Protein product: CASSQVGQSYEQYF.

The chain combines TRBV30 with TRBJ2-4, with a possible D match to TRBD1 (6 bases). Germline values: CDR1 GTSNPN, CDR2 SVGIG (reference sequence). This CDR3 contains 13 residues. Trimming pared 5 bases from V and 13 bases from J, leaving 21 bases between. The CDR3 spells CAWALDRSSFQYF. The CDR3 DNA sequence: TGTGCCTGGGCCCTTGACAGGAGCTCCTTCCAGTACTTC.

V is TRBV18 and J is TRBJ1-2; D gene uncertain. V shed 3 bases and J shed 5 bases, with 10 bases lying between them. The CDR3 totals 13 residues. The germline V gene has CDR1 KGHSH and CDR2 LQKENI. Here the CDR3 reads CASSPSNSYGYTF. In DNA, the CDR3 is TGTGCCAGCTCACCGTCCAATTCATATGGCTACACCTTC.

The rearrangement joins TRBV5-1 to TRBJ2-7; 8 nucleotides line up with TRBD2. CDR3 size: 14 residues. Trimming cost V 7 bases and J 3 bases; bases outside gene matches: 9. From germline, CDR1 is SGHRS and CDR2 YFSETQ. In nucleotides, the CDR3 is TGCGCCAGCGGAGTTTCGGGAGGGAACTACGAGCAGTACTTC. Translation: CASGVSGGNYEQYF.

This clone was seen only a few times. The gene calls are TRBV5-1 and TRBJ2-5, with 9 bases lining up with TRBD2. The length of the CDR3 is 15 residues. The germline CDR1 and CDR2 sequences are SGHRS and YFSETQ. V was clipped by 0 bases and J by 5 bases; unmatched bases: 5. CDR3 DNA sequence: TGCGCCAGCAGCTTGGTGCCTAGCGGGGCGGAGACCCAGTACTTC. Encoded protein: CASSLVPSGAETQYF.

The genes are TRBV5-1 and TRBJ2-6, with D unresolved. Germline CDR1 SGHRS, CDR2 YFSETQ. The CDR3 loop spans 15 amino acids. Trimming cost V 0 bases and J 1 base, with 5 bases left between them. The CDR3 DNA follows: TGCGCCAGCAGCTTGGCGGGTTCTGGGGCCAACGTCCTGACTTTC. Protein sequence: CASSLAGSGANVLTF.

This chain joins TRBV19 and TRBJ2-7, with D possibly being TRBD1 (6 bases). Germline CDR1 is LNHDA and CDR2 is SQIVND (reference sequence). The CDR3 has 13 amino acids. V gave up 5 bases and J gave up 2 bases, with 10 bases separating them. The CDR3 DNA reads as TGTGCCAGTAGTCACCGGACAGCCTACGAGCAGTACTTC. It codes for CASSHRTAYEQYF.

The V and J genes are TRBV6-5 and TRBJ1-3, with TRBD1 matching over 7 bases. The CDR3 has 15 residues. The J segment lost 8 bases and the V segment lost 6 bases, leaving 13 bases of the junction unmatched. CDR1 is MNHEY and CDR2 is SVGAGI in the germline V gene. CDR3 DNA sequence: TGTGCCAGCAGAGGGACCTCGACAGGGTTTCACACCATATATTTT. It encodes CASRGTSTGFHTIYF.

V gene TRBV5-1 combines with J gene TRBJ1-4, with unresolved D. This CDR3 has 12 residues. V was cut by 6 bases and J by 8 bases, with 11 bases left in between. Germline CDR1 SGHRS, CDR2 YFSETQ. As DNA, the CDR3 is TGCGCCAGCAAGCAGTCAAGCGAAAAACTGTTTTTT. Translated, it gives CASKQSSEKLFF.

The V and J genes are TRBV4-1 and TRBJ1-1; D is ambiguous. Between the trimmed V and J ends, which lost 1 base and 0 bases, there was a span of 6 bases. The CDR3 loop spans 14 amino acids. Per the germline V gene, CDR1 is MGHRA and CDR2 is YSYEKL. CDR3 in DNA: TGCGCCAGCAGCCAAGTTGGGGTGAACACTGAAGCTTTCTTT. This codes for CASSQVGVNTEAFF.

The chain links TRBV5-1 to TRBJ1-5; D is unclear. CDR3 size: 16 residues. Germline V lookup: CDR1 SGHRS, CDR2 YFSETQ. Trimming cost V 3 bases and J 0 bases, with 13 bases left between them. CDR3 sequence: CASSWEGPYSNQPQHF. CDR3 in DNA: TGCGCCAGCAGCTGGGAAGGACCCTATAGCAATCAGCCCCAGCATTTT.

The chain links TRBV4-1 to TRBJ1-3; D uncertain. V lost 0 bases to trimming and J lost 5 bases, with 11 bases between them. CDR3 size: 15 residues. Germline CDR1 and CDR2: MGHRA and YSYEKL. The CDR3, as DNA: TGCGCCAGCAGCCAAGATCCGGAGGGAAGAAACACCATATATTTT. Its translation is CASSQDPEGRNTIYF.

This clone was detected a few times. This rearrangement joins TRBV27 to TRBJ2-5; D is undetermined. CDR1 and CDR2 from the germline V gene are MNHEY and SMNVEV (reference sequence). The CDR3 is 15 amino acids. Trimming pared 6 bases from V and 5 bases from J, leaving 19 bases between. The CDR3: CASRTYVAPMETQYF. The CDR3 coding sequence is TGTGCCAGCAGGACCTACGTGGCTCCCATGGAGACCCAGTACTTC.

The V and J genes are TRBV28 and TRBJ1-2; D not resolved. This CDR3 is built from 15 residues. Germline CDR1 reads MDHEN; CDR2 reads SYDVKM. V lost 3 bases and J 4 bases, leaving 15 bases between the germline ends. The chain's CDR3 is CASSFHTSVGYGYTF. In nucleotides, the CDR3 is TGTGCCAGCAGTTTTCATACGTCCGTGGGCTATGGCTACACCTTC.

This chain joins TRBV5-4 and TRBJ2-2; TRBD1 agrees at 7 bases. There are 15 residues in the CDR3. Germline V gene lookup returns CDR1 SGHNT and CDR2 YYREEE (reference sequence). V trimming: 5 bases; J trimming: 3 bases; junction bases outside the gene matches: 7. The DNA for the CDR3 is TGTGCCAGCAGAGGGGGCGGTGGAGACACCGGGGAGCTGTTTTTT. Protein product: CASRGGGGDTGELFF.

V is TRBV10-3 and J is TRBJ2-7; 9 nucleotides align to TRBD1. This CDR3 has 14 residues. V trimming: 6 bases; J trimming: 6 bases; junction bases outside the gene matches: 9. Germline-derived CDR1 and CDR2 are ENHRY and SYGVKD. This CDR3 reads CAISSGTGSSEQYF. CDR3 nucleotide sequence: TGTGCCATCAGCTCCGGGACAGGGTCCAGCGAGCAGTACTTC.

This clone came up once. The chain links TRBV5-1 to TRBJ2-7; D not resolved. Trimming shortened V by 0 bases and J by 4 bases, and 14 bases separated the two germline ends. The CDR3 spans 15 residues. Germline V gene data show CDR1 as SGHRS and CDR2 as YFSETQ. For the CDR3, the DNA is TGCGCCAGCAGCTTGGGCCCGGGTTTCGAGTACGAGCAGTACTTC. This encodes CASSLGPGFEYEQYF.

V usage is TRBV25-1 and J usage is TRBJ1-1; D possibly corresponds to TRBD1 (5 bases). CDR1 is MGHDK and CDR2 is SYGVNS in the germline V gene. The V gene lost 7 bases and the J gene lost 3 bases, with 24 bases spanning the gap. The CDR3 totals 17 residues. CDR3 bases: TGTGCCAGCAAGGGGCGGGAGGGCCCCAGTATGGACACTGAAGCTTTCTTT. Encoded protein: CASKGREGPSMDTEAFF.

This clone was seen only once. This chain connects TRBV14 to TRBJ2-3; 8 nucleotides match TRBD2. V lost 4 bases to trimming and J lost 4 bases; unmatched junction nucleotides: 10. The germline V gene encodes CDR1 SGHDN and CDR2 FVKESK. This CDR3 is built from 16 residues. The CDR3 region is CASSPGTRAEADTQYF. CDR3 nucleotides: TGTGCCAGCAGCCCGGGGACTAGGGCAGAAGCAGATACGCAGTATTTT.

This sequence joins TRBV27 and TRBJ2-1; 7 bases map to TRBD2. The CDR3 covers 17 residues. Trimming removed 3 bases from V and 2 bases from J; junction bases left unmatched: 10. Germline-derived CDR1 and CDR2 are MNHEY and SMNVEV (reference sequence). The CDR3 DNA reads TGTGCCAGCAGTTTCTCTACGGGGGGTCGCCCCTACAATGAGCAGTTCTTC. Amino acid sequence: CASSFSTGGRPYNEQFF.

This clone was picked up one time. This chain uses TRBV11-3 with TRBJ2-2; D gene unclear. CDR1 is SGHNT and CDR2 is YENEEA in the germline V gene. The CDR3 contains 12 residues. Trimming took off 5 bases at V and 1 base at J, with 2 bases between the two ends. The CDR3 region is CASSQNTGELFF. For the CDR3, the DNA is TGTGCCAGCAGCCAGAACACCGGGGAGCTGTTTTTT. Combining the CDR3 with reference TRBV11-3 and TRBJ2-2 gives the whole variable domain EAGVVQSPRYKIIEKKQPVAFWCNPISGHNTLYWYLQNLGQGPELLIRYENEEAVDDSQLPKDRFSAERLKGVDSTLKIQPAELGDSAVYLCASSQNTGELFFGEGSRLTVL.

The V and J genes are TRBV7-2 and TRBJ2-7, with 9 bases matching TRBD1. Looked up from germline, CDR1 is SGHTA and CDR2 is FQGNSA. This CDR3 comprises 16 residues. V trimming: 6 bases; J trimming: 1 base; junction bases outside the gene matches: 10. The CDR3 DNA reads as TGTGCCAGCAGACGACAAATAGGACAGGGGTCCTACGAGCAGTACTTC. This translates into CASRRQIGQGSYEQYF.